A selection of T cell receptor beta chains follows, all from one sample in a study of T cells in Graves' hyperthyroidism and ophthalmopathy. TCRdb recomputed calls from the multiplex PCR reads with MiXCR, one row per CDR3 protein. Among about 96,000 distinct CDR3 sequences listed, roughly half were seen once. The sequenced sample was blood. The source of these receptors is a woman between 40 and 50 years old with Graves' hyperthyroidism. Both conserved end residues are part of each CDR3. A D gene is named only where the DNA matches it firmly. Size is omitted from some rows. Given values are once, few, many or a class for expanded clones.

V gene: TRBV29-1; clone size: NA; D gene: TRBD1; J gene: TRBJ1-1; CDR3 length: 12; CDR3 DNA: TGCAGCGTAGGAACAGGGGGCAGGGAAACTTTCTTT; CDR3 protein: CSVGTGGRETFF
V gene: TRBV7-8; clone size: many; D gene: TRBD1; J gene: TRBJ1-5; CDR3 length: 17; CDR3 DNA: TGTGCCAGCAGCTTATGGACAGGGGGCTCCCCGAATCAGCCCCAGCATTTT; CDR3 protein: CASSLWTGGSPNQPQHF
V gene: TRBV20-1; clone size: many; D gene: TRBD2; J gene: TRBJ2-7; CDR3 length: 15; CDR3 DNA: TGCAGTGCCCCTAGGGCTAGCGGCGTCTCCTACGAGCAGTACTTC; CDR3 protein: CSAPRASGVSYEQYF
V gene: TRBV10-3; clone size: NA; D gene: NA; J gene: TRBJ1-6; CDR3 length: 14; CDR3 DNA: TGTGCCATCAGTGAAATTGGGGGAAATTCACCCCTCCACTTT; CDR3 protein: CAISEIGGNSPLHF
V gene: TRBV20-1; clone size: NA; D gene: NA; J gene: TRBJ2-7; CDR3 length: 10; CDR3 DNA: TGCAGTGCTAGCGGTCGGGAGCAGTACTTC; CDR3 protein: CSASGREQYF
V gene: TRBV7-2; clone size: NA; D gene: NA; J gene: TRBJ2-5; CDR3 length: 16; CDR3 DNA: TGTGCCAGCAGCCAAATAGGGAGCACTGGCGGTGAGACCCAGTACTTC; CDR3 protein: CASSQIGSTGGETQYF
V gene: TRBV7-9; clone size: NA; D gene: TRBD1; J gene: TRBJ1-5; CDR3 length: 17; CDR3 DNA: TGTGCCAGCAGCTCGGGACAGGGGGCTGAAGGCAATCAGCCCCAGCATTTT; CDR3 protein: CASSSGQGAEGNQPQHF
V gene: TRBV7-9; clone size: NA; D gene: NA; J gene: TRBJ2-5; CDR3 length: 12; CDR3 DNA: TGTGCCAGCAGCTTGGGGACGGAGACCCAGTACTTC; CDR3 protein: CASSLGTETQYF
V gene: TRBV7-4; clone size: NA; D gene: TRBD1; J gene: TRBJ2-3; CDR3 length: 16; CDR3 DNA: TGTGCCAGCAGCACGAGACAGGGGACCCCATCGGATACGCAGTATTTT; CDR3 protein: CASSTRQGTPSDTQYF
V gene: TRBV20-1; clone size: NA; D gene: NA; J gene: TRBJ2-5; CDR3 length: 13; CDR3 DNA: TGCAGGGGGGTGGGGTGGCTCTCCGGGACCCAGTACTTC; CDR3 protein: CRGVGWLSGTQYF
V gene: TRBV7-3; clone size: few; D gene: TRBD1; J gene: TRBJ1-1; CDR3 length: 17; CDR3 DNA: TGTGCCAGCAGTAACGGACAGGGGGCGATTGAAAACACTGAAGCTTTCTTT; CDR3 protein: CASSNGQGAIENTEAFF
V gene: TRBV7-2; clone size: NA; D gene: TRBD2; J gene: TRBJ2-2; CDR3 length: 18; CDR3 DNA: TGTGCCAGCAGCTACACCACATTAGCGGGAGGGCTACCCGGGGAGCTGTTTTTT; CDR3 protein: CASSYTTLAGGLPGELFF
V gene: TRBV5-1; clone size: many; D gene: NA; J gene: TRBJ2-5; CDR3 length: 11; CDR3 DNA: TGCGCCAGCAGCTTCAGGGAGACCCAGTACTTC; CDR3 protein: CASSFRETQYF
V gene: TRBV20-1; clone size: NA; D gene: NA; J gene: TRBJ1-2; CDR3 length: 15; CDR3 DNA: TGCAGTGCTAAGCAGGGCGTCTTCGAACTCTATGGCTACACCTTC; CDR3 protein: CSAKQGVFELYGYTF
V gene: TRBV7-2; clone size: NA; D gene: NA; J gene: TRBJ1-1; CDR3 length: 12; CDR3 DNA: TGTGCCAGCAGCTTACAGGGGAGGATAGCTTTCTTT; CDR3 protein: CASSLQGRIAFF
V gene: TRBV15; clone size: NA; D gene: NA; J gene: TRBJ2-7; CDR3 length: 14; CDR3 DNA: TGTGCCACCAGCAGACAGGGAAGCTCCTACGAGCAGTACTTC; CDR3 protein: CATSRQGSSYEQYF
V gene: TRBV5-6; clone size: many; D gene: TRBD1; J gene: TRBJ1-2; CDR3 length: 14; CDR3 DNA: TGTGCCAGCAGCAGAAAGGACAGGGTGTACGGCTACACCTTC; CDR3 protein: CASSRKDRVYGYTF
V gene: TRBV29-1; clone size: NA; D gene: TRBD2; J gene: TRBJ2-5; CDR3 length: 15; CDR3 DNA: TGCAGCGTTGAAGCTAGCGGGATTTCCGGAGGGACCCAGTACTTC; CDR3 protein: CSVEASGISGGTQYF
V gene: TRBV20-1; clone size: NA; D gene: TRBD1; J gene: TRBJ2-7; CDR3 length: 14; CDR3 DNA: TGCAGTGCTAGACCGGGACAGGGCGTTTACGAGCAGTACTTC; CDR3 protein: CSARPGQGVYEQYF
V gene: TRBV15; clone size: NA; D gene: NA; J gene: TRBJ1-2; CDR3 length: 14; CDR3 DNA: TGTGCCGCCAGCAGCGGGAGTCGGGACTGTGGCTACACCTTC; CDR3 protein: CAASSGSRDCGYTF
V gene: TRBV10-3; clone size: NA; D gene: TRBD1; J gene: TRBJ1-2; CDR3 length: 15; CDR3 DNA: TGTGCCATCAGTCCTGGCGGGGACAGGGCAAATGGCTACACCTTC; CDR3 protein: CAISPGGDRANGYTF
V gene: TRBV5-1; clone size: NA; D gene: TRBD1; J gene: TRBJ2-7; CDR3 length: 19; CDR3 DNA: TGCGCCAGCAGCTTGGTTCCAACCGGGACAGGGCCATCGACCTACGAGCAGTACTTC; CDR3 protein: CASSLVPTGTGPSTYEQYF
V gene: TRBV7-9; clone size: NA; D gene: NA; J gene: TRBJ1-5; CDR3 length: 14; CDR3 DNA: TGCGCCAGCAGCCAAGTAGCACAGCCCGACTACGAGCATTTT; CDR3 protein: CASSQVAQPDYEHF
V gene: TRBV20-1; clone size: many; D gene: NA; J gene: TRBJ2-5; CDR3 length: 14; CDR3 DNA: TGCAGTGCTAGGACCGCACATCCCCAAGAGACCCAGTACTTC; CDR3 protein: CSARTAHPQETQYF
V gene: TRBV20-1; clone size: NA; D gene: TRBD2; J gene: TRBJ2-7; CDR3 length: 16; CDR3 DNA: TGCAGTGCTAGCGGCCGGCTAGCGGGAGTAACCTACGAGCAGTACTTC; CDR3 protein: CSASGRLAGVTYEQYF
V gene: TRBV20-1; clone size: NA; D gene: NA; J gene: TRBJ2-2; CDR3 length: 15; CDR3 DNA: TGCAGTGCTAGAGTGGAGGGGACGATCACCGGGGAGCTGTTTTTT; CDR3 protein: CSARVEGTITGELFF
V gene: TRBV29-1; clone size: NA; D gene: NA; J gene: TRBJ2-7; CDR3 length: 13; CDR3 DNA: TGCAGCTTGACAGGGGCGGGGGCCTACGAGCAGTACTTC; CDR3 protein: CSLTGAGAYEQYF
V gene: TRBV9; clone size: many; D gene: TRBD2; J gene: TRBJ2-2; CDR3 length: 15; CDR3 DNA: TGTGCCAGCAGCCGGGGACTAGCGGGAGCCGGGGAGCTGTTTTTT; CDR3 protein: CASSRGLAGAGELFF
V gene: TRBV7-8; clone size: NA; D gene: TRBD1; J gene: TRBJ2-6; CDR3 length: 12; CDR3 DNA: TGTGCCAGCAGAACGACAGGGAACACTGAAGCTTTC; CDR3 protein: CASRTTGNTEAF
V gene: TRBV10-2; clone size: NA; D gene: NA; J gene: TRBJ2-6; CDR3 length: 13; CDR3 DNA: TGCGCCAGCAGTGAGATGGTAGCCTACGTCCTGACTTTC; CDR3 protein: CASSEMVAYVLTF
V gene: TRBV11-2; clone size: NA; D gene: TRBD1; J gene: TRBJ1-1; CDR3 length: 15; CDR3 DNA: TGTGCCAGCAGCACCAGGACAGGGGTGAACACTGAAGCTTTCTTT; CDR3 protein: CASSTRTGVNTEAFF
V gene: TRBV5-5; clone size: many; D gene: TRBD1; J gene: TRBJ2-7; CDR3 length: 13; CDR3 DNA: TGTGCCAGCAGCTCACAGGGGTTAAGCGAGCAGTACTTC; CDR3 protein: CASSSQGLSEQYF
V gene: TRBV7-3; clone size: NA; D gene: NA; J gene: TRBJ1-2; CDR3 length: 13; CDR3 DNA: TGTGCCAGCAGCTTAAGGGGGCAGCATGGCTACACCTTC; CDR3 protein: CASSLRGQHGYTF
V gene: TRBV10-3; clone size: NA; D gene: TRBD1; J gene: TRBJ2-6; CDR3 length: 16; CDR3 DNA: TGTGCCATCAGTGGACAGGGCCTCTCTGGGGCCAACGTCCTGACTTTC; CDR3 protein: CAISGQGLSGANVLTF
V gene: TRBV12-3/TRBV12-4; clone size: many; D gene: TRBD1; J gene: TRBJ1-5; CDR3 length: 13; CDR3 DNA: TGTGCCAGCAGACAGGGGGGAAATCAGCCCCAGCATTTT; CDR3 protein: CASRQGGNQPQHF
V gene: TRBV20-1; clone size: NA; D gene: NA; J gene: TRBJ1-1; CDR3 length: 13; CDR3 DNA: TGCAGCAGCCGAAGCCCCCTGAACACTGAAGCTTTCTTT; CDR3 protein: CSSRSPLNTEAFF
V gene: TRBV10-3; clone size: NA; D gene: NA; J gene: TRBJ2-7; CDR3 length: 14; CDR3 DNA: TGTGCCATCAGCGAGCGGGACAGCAACTACGAGCAGTACTTC; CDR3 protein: CAISERDSNYEQYF
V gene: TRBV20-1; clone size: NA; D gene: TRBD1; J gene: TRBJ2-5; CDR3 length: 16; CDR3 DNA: TGCAGTGCTAGAGATTTCAGGCGGACAGGGTTAGAGACCCAGTACTTC; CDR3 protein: CSARDFRRTGLETQYF
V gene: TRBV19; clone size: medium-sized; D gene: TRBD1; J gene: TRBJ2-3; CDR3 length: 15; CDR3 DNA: TGTGCCAGTACCATAACAGGGGCGAACACAGATACGCAGTATTTT; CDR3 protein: CASTITGANTDTQYF
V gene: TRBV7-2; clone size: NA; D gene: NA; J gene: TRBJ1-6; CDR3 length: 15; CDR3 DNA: TGTGCCAGCAGCCCTTCAGGGTGGGCGGACTCACCCCTCCACTTT; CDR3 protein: CASSPSGWADSPLHF
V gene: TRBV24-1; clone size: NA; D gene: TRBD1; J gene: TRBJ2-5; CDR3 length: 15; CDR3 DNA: TGTGCCACCAGTGTAGCCGACAGGGGACAAGAGGCCCAGTACTTC; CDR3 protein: CATSVADRGQEAQYF
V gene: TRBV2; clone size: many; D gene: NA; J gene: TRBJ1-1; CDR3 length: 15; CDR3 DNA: TGTGCCAGCAGTACCAACCGGGCCTGGGGCACTGAAGCTTTCTTT; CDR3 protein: CASSTNRAWGTEAFF